This TCR beta chain comes out of a study of PD-L1 blockade in urothelial cancer. Study information: Men with urothelial cancer arising in the bladder made up about 85% of the roughly 29 patients.

Measured with immunoSEQ multiplex PCR; TCRdb has only the in-frame clones, and not every one. Of about 90,000 clones in the sample, 90% were seen once. This clone was detected only a few times. CDR1 and CDR2 (germline): SQVTM, ANQGSEA. Trimming removed 6 bases from V and 2 bases from J, with 10 bases in between. This CDR3 has 12 amino acids. The TCR was taken from a man between 60 and 75 years old with urothelial cancer. The rearrangement joins TRBV29-1 to TRBJ1-1; D possibly corresponds to TRBD1 (5 bases). This sample comprised PBMCs, obtained around atezolizumab (anti-PD-L1) treatment. The CDR3 spells CSVAGINTEAFF. The CDR3, as DNA: TGCAGCGTAGCAGGGATAAACACTGAAGCTTTCTTT.